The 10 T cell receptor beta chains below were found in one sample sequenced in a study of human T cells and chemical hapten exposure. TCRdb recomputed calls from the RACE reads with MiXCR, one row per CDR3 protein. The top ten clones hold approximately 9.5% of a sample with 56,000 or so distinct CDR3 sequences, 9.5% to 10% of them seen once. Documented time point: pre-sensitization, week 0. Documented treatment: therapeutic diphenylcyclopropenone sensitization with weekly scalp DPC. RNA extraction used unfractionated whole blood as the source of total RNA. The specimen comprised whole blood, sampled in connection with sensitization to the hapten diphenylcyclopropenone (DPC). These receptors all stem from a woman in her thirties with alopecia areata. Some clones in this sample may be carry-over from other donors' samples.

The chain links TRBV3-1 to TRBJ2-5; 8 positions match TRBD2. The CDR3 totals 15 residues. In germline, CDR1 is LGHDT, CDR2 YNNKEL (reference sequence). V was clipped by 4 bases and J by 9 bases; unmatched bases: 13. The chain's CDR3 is CASSLGYGAGRAQYF. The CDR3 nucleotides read TGTGCCAGCAGCCTCGGATACGGGGCCGGGAGGGCCCAGTACTTC.

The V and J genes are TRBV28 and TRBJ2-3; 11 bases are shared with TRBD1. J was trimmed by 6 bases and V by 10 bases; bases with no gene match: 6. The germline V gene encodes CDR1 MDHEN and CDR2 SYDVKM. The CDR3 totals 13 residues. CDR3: CATRTGGPDTQYF. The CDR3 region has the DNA TGTGCCACCCGGACAGGGGGCCCCGATACGCAGTATTTT.

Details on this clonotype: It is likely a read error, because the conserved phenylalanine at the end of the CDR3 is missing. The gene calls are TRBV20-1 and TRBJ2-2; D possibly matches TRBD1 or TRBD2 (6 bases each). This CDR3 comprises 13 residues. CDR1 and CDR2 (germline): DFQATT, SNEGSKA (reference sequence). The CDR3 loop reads CGGRKVNTGELFC. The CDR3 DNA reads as TGTGGGGGGCGGAAGGTGAACACCGGGGAGCTGTTTTGT.

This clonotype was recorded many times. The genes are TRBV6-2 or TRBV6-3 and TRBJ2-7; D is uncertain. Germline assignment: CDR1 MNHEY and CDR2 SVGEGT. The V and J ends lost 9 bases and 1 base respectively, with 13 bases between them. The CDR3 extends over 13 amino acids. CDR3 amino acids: CASIKAISYEQYF. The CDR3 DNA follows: TGTGCCAGTATAAAGGCAATTTCCTACGAGCAGTACTTC.

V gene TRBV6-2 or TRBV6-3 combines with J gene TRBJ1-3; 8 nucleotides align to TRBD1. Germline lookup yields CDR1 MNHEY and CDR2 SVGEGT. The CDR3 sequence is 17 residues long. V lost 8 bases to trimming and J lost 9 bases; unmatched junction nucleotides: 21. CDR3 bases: TGTGCCAGCGTATCGAAGACAGGGGAAGCCTCTACAAGCACCATATATTTT. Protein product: CASVSKTGEASTSTIYF.

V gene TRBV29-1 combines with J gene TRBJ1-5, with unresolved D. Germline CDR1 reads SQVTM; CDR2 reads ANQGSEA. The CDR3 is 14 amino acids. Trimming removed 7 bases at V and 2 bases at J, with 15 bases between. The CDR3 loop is CSECRPICNQPQHF. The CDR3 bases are TGCAGCGAGTGTCGCCCCATTTGCAATCAGCCCCAGCATTTT.

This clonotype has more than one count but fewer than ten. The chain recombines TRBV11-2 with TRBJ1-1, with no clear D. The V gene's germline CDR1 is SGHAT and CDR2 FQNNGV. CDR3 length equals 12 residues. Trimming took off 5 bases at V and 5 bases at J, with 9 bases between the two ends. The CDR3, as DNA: TGTGCCAGCAGCCGACCGTGGACTGAAGCTTTCTTT. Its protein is CASSRPWTEAFF.

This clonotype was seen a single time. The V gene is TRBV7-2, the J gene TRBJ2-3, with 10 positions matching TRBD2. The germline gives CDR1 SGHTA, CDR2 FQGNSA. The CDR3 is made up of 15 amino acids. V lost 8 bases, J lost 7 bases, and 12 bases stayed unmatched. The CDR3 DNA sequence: TGTGCCAGCTCTGGCGGGCTAGCGGGGGATAATACGCAGTATTTT. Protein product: CASSGGLAGDNTQYF.

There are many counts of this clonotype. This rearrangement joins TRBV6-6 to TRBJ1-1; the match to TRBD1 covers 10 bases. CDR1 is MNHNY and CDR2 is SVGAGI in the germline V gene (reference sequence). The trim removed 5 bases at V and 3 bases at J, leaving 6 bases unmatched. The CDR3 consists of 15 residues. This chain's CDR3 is CASSPPGTGDTEAFF. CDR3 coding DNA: TGTGCCAGCAGTCCACCAGGGACAGGGGACACTGAAGCTTTCTTT.

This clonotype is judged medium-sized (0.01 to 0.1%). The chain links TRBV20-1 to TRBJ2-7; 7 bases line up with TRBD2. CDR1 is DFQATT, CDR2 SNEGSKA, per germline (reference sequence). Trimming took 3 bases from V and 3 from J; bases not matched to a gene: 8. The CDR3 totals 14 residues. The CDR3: CSASSPRDYYEQYF. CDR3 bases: TGCAGTGCTAGCAGTCCTCGGGACTACTACGAGCAGTACTTC.